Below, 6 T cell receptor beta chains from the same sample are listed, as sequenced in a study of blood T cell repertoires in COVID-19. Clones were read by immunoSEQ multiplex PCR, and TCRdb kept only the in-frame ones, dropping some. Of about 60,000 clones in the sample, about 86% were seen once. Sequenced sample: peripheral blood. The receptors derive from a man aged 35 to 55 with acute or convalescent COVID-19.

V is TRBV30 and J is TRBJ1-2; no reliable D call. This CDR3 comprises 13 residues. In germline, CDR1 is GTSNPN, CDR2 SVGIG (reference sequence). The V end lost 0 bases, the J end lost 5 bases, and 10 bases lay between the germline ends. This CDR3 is CAWSVRYRYGYTF. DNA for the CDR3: TGTGCCTGGAGTGTGAGGTATCGTTATGGCTACACCTTC.

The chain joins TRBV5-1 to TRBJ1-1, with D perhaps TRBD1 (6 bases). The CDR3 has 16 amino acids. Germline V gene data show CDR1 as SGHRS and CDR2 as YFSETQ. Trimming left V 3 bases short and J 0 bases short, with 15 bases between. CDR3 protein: CASSSQGWGVNTEAFF. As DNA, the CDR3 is TGCGCCAGCAGCTCACAGGGATGGGGCGTGAACACTGAAGCTTTCTTT. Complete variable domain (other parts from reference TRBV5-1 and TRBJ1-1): KAGVTQTPRYLIKTRGQQVTLSCSPISGHRSVSWYQQTPGQGLQFLFEYFSETQRNKGNFPGRFSGRQFSNSRSEMNVSTLELGDSALYLCASSSQGWGVNTEAFFGQGTRLTVV.

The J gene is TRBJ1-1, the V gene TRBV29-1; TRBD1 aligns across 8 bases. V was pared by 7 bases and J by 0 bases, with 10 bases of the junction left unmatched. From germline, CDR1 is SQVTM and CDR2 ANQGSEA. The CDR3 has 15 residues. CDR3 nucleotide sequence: TGCAGCGCCGTGACGACAGGGGCGCTGAACACTGAAGCTTTCTTT. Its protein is CSAVTTGALNTEAFF.

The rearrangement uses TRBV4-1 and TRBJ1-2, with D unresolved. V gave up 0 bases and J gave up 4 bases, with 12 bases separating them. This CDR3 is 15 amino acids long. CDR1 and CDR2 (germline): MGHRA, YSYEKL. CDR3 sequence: CASSQDPRGSYGYTF. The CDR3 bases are TGCGCCAGCAGCCAAGATCCCCGCGGGAGCTATGGCTACACCTTC.

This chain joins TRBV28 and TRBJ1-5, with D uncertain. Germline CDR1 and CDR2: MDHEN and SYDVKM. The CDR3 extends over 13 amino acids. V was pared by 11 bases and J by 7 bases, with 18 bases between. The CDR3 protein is CAPPSGLRQPQHF. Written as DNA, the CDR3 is TGTGCCCCCCCCTCGGGTTTGAGGCAGCCCCAGCATTTT.

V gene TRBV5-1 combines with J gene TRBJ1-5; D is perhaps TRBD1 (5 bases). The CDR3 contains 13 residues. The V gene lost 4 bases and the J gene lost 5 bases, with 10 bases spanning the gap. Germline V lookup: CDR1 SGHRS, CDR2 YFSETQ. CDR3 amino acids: CASSPRGDQPQHF. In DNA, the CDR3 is TGCGCCAGCAGCCCGCGGGGGGATCAGCCCCAGCATTTT.